The 2 T cell receptor beta chains listed next were all sequenced from one sample in a study of cytotoxic CD8 clonotypes in ibrutinib-treated CLL. The repertoire was sequenced with immunoSEQ multiplex PCR; TCRdb's copy has only in-frame clones and lacks some. The repertoire consists of some 130,000 clones, with 60% to 85% occurring once and the leading ten covering roughly 4.7%. Sequenced here: PBMCs, sampled after 24 months of ibrutinib treatment. Receptors originate from a human donor with chronic lymphocytic leukemia.

The chain couples TRBV25-1 to TRBJ1-4, with TRBD1 matching 8 bases. Germline CDR1 is MGHDK and CDR2 is SYGVNS. There are 16 residues in the CDR3. The V and J ends lost 2 bases and 8 bases, in that order; junction bases with no gene match: 10. CDR3 nucleotide sequence: TGTGCCAGCAGTGAAAGGGGGGCGACAGGGGTCGAAAAACTGTTTTTT. Translating it yields CASSERGATGVEKLFF.

This sequence joins TRBV5-1 and TRBJ2-7, with TRBD1 matching over 9 bases. Per germline, CDR1 SGHRS and CDR2 YFSETQ. V was clipped by 6 bases and J by 3 bases; unmatched bases: 13. The CDR3 is made up of 16 amino acids. This chain's CDR3 is CASTRTGVGRGYEQYF. CDR3 nucleotide sequence: TGCGCCAGCACAAGGACAGGGGTGGGACGAGGCTACGAGCAGTACTTC.